This TCR beta chain was retrieved from a study of siplizumab effects on memory and regulatory T cells (dated by TCRdb to between 2017 and 2020). Study-wide context: The effect of the anti-CD2 antibody siplizumab on alloreactive T-cell subsets was examined in allogeneic mixed lymphocyte reactions constructed from human PBMCs.

Sorted unstimulated T cells and proliferating T cells recovered from mixed lymphocyte reactions were subjected to TCRbeta CDR3 sequencing. Fresh whole blood from 9 to 11 HLA-typed healthy donors was used to isolate PBMCs. Reading from cysteine to phenylalanine, the CDR3 counts 13 amino acids. Of the read, only the CDR3 DNA is kept; its 39 bases are in frame from base 1. Trimming at the junction amounts to 5 bases on V and 0 bases on J, and the germline ends lie 9 bases apart. The library came from the immunoSEQ multiplex PCR assay. Each sample had 90,000 to 100,000 TCR templates assayed by the deep sequencing platform. Genomic DNA extracted from sorted T cells was used for TCRbeta CDR3 sequencing. The study's own analysis went as follows. The R programming language was used for clonal analysis of the TCRbeta CDR3 data. Alloreactive CD4+ and CD8+ clones were defined by comparing unstimulated samples with post-reaction CFSE-low samples. Regulatory or non-regulatory origin was assigned to alloreactive CD4+ clones by matching of sequences to sorted unstimulated Treg and non-Treg repertoires. Entries here come from immuneACCESS through TCRdb and include only in-frame sequences with V and J called. Some clones fail to appear in such tables; in the studies checked, an unresolved V gene covers under half of the shortfall, and the cause of the remainder is unknown. The DNA gave D and trimming, while V, J and clone size come from that table. This sample is represented by 110,000 or so clones; more than 85% of them were singletons. The ten largest clonotypes hold 0.32% of the sample.

Results and caveats for the whole study, not just this receptor: The cumulative frequency of alloreactive sequences that could be traced back to unstimulated CD4+ memory T cells was significantly reduced by siplizumab. Compared with memory T cells, unstimulated naive T cells appeared more diverse, and naive cells seemed to make a substantial contribution to the alloresponse. Of the alloreactive CD4+ clones that could be mapped, the Treg-derived share averaged 68.8% with siplizumab compared with 25% to 30% in control reactions. No functional confirmation was obtained for the suppressive function of proliferating Tregs from siplizumab cultures. Roughly 80-96% of proliferating CD4+ or CD8+ clones could not be assigned a naive or memory phenotype. Because sequences below about 10^-5 frequency were poorly captured, only a minor fraction of alloreactive clones could be mapped to unstimulated subsets.

A word on this clone: Its antigen is unknown. Nothing much larger sits one base from this clone, and base qualities are not available.

Sequencing was done on a sample of CD4+ T cells sorted from blood. The sequence came from a human donor in good health. The V and J segments used are TRBV5-3 and TRBJ2-7; confidence is insufficient to name the D gene. TRBV5-3 is marked as an open reading frame, function uncertain. The CDR3 region: CARRLGPSYEQYF. Read as DNA, the sequence is TGTGCCAGAAGATTAGGCCCCTCCTACGAGCAGTACTTC.